This T cell receptor beta chain was identified in a study of metastatic and nonmetastatic thyroid tumors. Overall study context: Repertoire comparison spanned blood and tumor or nodule tissue of malignant and benign thyroid patients. Study findings and constraints: Significantly greater TCR beta diversity was reportedly found in malignant thyroid tumors than in benign nodules (in blood and tumor).

This clone was detected many times. Its target is not known. Thyroid surgery was preceded by no treatment in any patient. In the original workflow: Construction of a distant-metastasis classifier for papillary thyroid cancer relied on CDR3 differences across clinicopathological groups. TCRdb reanalyzed the PCR reads with MiXCR. For this entry, the V and J calls and clone size follow TCRdb and not the study's own pipeline. The sample has approximately 20,000 clones; approximately 30% are singletons. The length of the CDR3 is 13 residues. Trimming stripped 3 bases from V and 7 bases from J, with 10 bases between. CDR1 SNHLY and CDR2 FYNNEI come from the germline V gene.

The receptor was isolated from a female donor with papillary thyroid cancer or a benign thyroid nodule (not recorded which). Some clones in this sample may be carry-over from other donors' samples. The rearrangement uses TRBV2 and TRBJ1-5; possible D gene TRBD1, 5 bases. Sequencing was performed on tumor tissue. The CDR3 DNA sequence: TGTGCCAGCAGTGATCAGCAGGGACAGCCCCAGCATTTT. It specifies CASSDQQGQPQHF.